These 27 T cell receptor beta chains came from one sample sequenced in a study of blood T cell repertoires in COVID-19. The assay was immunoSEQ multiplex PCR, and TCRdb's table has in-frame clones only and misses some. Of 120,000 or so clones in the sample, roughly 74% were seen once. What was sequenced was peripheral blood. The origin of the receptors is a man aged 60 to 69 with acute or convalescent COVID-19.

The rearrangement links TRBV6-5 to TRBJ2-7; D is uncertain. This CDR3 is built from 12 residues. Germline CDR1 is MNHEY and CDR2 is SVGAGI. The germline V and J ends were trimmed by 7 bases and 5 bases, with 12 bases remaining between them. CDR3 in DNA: TGTGCCAGCATTCTTAGCCTGGACGAGCAGTACTTC. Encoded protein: CASILSLDEQYF.

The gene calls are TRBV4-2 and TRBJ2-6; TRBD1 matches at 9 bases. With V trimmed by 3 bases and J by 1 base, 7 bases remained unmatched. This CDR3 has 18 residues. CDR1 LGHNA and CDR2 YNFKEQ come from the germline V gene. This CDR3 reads CASSQRDRVSSGANVLTF. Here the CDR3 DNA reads TGTGCCAGCAGCCAGAGGGACAGGGTTTCGTCTGGGGCCAACGTCCTGACTTTC.

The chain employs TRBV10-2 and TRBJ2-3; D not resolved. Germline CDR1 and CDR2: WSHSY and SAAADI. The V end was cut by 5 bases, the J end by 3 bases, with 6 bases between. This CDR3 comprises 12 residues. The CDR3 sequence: CASSTPTDTQYF. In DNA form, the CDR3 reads TGCGCCAGCAGTACTCCGACAGATACGCAGTATTTT.

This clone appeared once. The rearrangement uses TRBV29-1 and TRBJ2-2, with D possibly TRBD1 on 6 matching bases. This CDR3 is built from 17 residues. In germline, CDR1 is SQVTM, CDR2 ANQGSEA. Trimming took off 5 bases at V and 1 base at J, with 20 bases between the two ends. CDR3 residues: CSVLLPTGWENTGELFF. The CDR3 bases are TGCAGCGTTCTACTTCCAACAGGGTGGGAGAACACCGGGGAGCTGTTTTTT.

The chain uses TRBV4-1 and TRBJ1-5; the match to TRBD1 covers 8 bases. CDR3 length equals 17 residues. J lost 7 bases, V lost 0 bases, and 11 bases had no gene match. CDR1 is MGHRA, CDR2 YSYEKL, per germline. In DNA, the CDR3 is TGCGCCAGCAGCCAAGATAGGCAGGGGGCCTCGGGGCAGCCCCAGCATTTT. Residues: CASSQDRQGASGQPQHF.

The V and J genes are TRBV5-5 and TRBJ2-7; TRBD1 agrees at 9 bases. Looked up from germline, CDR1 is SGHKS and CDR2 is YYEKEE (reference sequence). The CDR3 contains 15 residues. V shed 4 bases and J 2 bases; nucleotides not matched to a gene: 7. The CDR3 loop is CASSVTGGFTYEQYF. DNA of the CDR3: TGTGCCAGCAGCGTAACAGGGGGCTTTACCTACGAGCAGTACTTC.

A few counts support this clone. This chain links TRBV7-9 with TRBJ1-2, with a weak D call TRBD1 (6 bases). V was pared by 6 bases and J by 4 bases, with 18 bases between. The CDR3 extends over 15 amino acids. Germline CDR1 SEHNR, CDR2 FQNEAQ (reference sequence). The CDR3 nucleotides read TGTGCCAGCAGTCCTCAGGGGTACACCCTCTATGGCTACACCTTC. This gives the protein CASSPQGYTLYGYTF.

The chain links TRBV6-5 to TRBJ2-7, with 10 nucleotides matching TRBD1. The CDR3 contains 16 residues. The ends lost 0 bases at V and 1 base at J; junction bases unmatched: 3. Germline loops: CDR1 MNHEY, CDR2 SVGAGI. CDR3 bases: TGTGCCAGCAGTTACTCCGGGACAGGGGTTTCCTACGAGCAGTACTTC. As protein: CASSYSGTGVSYEQYF.

CDR3 loop: CATSDSNLAGGSSYNEQFF. The CDR3 DNA sequence: TGTGCCACCAGTGATTCTAATCTAGCGGGGGGGAGCTCCTACAATGAGCAGTTCTTC. The chain employs TRBV24-1 and TRBJ2-1, with 12 positions matching TRBD2. The CDR3 length is 19 residues. The germline V gene has CDR1 KGHDR and CDR2 SFDVKD. V lost 2 bases to trimming and J lost 0 bases; unmatched junction nucleotides: 7.

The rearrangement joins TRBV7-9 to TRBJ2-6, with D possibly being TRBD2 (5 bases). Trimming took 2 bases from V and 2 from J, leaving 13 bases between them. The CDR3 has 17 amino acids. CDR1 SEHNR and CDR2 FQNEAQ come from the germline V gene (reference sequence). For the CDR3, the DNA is TGTGCCAGCAGCTTAACATTCGGACTTGCTGGGGCCAACGTCCTGACTTTC. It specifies CASSLTFGLAGANVLTF.

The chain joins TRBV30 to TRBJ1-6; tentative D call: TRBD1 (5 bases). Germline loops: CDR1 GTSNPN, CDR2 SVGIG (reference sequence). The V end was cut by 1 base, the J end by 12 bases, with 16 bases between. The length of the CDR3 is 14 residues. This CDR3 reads CAWSAQGPRRPLHF. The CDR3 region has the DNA TGTGCCTGGAGTGCCCAGGGTCCCAGGAGACCCCTCCACTTT.

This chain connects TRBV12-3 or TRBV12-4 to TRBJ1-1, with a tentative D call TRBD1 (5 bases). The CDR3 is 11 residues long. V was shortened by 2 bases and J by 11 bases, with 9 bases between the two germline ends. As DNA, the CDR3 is TGTGCCAGCAGTTTACTGGGGCGCGCTTTCTTT. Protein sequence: CASSLLGRAFF.

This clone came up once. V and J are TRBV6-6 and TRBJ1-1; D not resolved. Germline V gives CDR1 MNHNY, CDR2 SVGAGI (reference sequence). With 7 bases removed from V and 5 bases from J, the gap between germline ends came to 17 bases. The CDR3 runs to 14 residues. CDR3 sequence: CASTLDSRWTEAFF. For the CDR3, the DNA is TGTGCCAGCACCTTGGACTCCCGATGGACTGAAGCTTTCTTT.

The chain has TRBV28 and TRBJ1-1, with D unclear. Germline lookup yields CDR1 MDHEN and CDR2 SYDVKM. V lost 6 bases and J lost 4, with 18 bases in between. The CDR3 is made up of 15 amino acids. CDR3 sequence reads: CASRLGTALRTEAFF. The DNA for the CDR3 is TGTGCCAGCAGACTAGGCACGGCCCTGCGCACTGAAGCTTTCTTT.

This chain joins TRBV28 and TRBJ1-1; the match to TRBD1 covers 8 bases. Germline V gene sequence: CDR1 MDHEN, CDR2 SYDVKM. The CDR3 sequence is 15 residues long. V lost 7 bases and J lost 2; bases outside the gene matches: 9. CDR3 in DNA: TGTGCCAGCAACGATAACAGGGGGAGAAACACTGAAGCTTTCTTT. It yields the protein CASNDNRGRNTEAFF.

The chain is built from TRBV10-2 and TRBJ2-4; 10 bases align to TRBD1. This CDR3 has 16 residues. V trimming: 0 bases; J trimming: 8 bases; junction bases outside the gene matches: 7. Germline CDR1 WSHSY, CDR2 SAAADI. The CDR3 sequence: CASSESYRQGADIQYF. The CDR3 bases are TGCGCCAGCAGTGAGTCCTACCGACAGGGGGCGGACATTCAGTACTTC.

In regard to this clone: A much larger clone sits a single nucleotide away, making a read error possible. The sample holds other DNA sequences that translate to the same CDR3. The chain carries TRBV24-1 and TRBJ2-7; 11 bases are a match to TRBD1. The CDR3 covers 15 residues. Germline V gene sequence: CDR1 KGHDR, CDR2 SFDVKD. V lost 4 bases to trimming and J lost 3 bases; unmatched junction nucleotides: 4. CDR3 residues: CATSDSGTGGYEQYF. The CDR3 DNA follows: TGTGCCACCAGTGACTCCGGGACAGGGGGCTACGAGCAGTACTTC.

CDR3 sequence reads: CASSPGQERGYTF. Here the CDR3 DNA reads TGCGCCAGCTCCCCGGGACAGGAAAGGGGCTACACCTTC. The chain links TRBV5-1 to TRBJ1-2; 8 bases line up with TRBD1. CDR3 length equals 13 residues. Germline CDR1 and CDR2: SGHRS and YFSETQ. V shed 7 bases and J 8 bases; nucleotides not matched to a gene: 10.

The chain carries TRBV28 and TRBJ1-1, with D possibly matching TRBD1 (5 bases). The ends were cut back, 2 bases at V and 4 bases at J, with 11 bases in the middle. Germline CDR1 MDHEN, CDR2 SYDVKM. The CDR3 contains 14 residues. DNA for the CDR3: TGTGCCAGCAGTTTAGGGGGTAGCGGCACTGAAGCTTTCTTT. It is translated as CASSLGGSGTEAFF. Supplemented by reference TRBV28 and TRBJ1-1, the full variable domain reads DVKVTQSSRYLVKRTGEKVFLECVQDMDHENMFWYRQDPGLGLRLIYFSYDVKMKEKGDIPEGYSVSREKKERFSLILESASTNQTSMYLCASSLGGSGTEAFFGQGTRLTVV.

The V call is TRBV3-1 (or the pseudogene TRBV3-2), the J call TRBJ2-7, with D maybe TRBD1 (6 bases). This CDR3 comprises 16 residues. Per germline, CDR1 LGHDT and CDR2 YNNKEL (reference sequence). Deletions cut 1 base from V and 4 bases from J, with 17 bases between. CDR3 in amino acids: CASSQGGGKRVYEQYF. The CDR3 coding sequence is TGTGCCAGCAGCCAAGGAGGGGGAAAGAGGGTGTACGAGCAGTACTTC.

The CDR3 DNA follows: TGTGCCAGTAACTCGTACGGTGAAGCTTTCTTT. Protein: CASNSYGEAFF. The genes are TRBV19 and TRBJ1-1; D unresolved. The CDR3 is made up of 11 amino acids. Germline V CDR1 and CDR2: LNHDA, SQIVND (reference sequence). The germline V and J ends were trimmed by 7 bases and 7 bases, with 10 bases remaining between them.

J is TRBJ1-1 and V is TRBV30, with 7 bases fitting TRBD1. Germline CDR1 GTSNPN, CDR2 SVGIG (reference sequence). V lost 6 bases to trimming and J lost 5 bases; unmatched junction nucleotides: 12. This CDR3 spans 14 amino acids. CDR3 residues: CACKIRQGLTEAFF. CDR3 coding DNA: TGTGCCTGTAAGATAAGACAGGGTTTGACTGAAGCTTTCTTT. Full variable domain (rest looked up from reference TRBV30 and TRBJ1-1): SQTIHQWPATLVQPVGSPLSLECTVEGTSNPNLYWYRQAAGRGLQLLFYSVGIGQISSEVPQNLSASRPQDRQFILSSKKLLLSDSGFYLCACKIRQGLTEAFFGQGTRLTVV.

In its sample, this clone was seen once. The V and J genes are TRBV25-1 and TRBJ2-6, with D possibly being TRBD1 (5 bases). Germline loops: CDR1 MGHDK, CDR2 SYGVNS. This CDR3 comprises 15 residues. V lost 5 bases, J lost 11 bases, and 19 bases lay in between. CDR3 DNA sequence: TGTGCCAGCAGTTACACAGGCGCCTCGGGTTACGTCCTGACTTTC. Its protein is CASSYTGASGYVLTF.

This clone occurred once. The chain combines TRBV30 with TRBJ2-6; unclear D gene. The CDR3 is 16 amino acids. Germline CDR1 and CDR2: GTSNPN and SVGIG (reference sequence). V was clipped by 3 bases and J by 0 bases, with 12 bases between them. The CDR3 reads CAWSPSRSSGANVLTF. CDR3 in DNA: TGTGCCTGGAGCCCCTCACGGAGCTCTGGGGCCAACGTCCTGACTTTC.

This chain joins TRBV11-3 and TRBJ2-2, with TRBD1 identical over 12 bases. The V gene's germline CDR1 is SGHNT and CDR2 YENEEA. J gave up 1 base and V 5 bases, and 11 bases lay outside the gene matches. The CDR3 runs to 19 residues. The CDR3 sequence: CASSTLPGQGARNTGELFF. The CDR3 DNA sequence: TGTGCCAGCAGCACATTGCCGGGACAGGGGGCGCGGAACACCGGGGAGCTGTTTTTT.

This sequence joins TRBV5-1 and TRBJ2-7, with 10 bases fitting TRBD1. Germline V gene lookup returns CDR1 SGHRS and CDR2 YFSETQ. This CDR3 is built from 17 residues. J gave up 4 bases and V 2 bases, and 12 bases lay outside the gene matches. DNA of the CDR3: TGCGCCAGCAGCTTAAGTGGTCCGACAGGGGGCCAATACGAGCAGTACTTC. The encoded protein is CASSLSGPTGGQYEQYF.

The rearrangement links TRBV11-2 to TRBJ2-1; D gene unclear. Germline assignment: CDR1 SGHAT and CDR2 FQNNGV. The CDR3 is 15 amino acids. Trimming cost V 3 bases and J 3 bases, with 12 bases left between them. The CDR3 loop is CASSFSYGHYNEQFF. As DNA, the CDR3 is TGTGCCAGCAGCTTCTCCTATGGGCACTACAATGAGCAGTTCTTC.